The clone carrying this T cell receptor beta chain came up a few times. The PCR was carried out with 60 Vbeta primers and 13 Jbeta primers. The assay was immunoSEQ multiplex PCR, and TCRdb's table has in-frame clones only and misses some. The data hold 200,000 to 300,000 clones, with approximately 84% observed a single time. This sample stems from a study of cytomegalovirus exposure and HLA in healthy donors. Germline V CDR1 and CDR2: SGHVS, FNYEAQ. The ends lost 5 bases at V and 2 bases at J; junction bases unmatched: 24. This CDR3 spans 21 amino acids. The sample consisted of PBMCs. This receptor was identified in a woman aged 40 to 49 in good health and CMV-seropositive. The genes are TRBV7-6 and TRBJ2-7; 10 bases agree with TRBD1. CDR3 sequence: CASSPFVINLTDRGFPYEQYF. CDR3 DNA sequence: TGTGCCAGCAGCCCCTTTGTAATTAATCTTACGGACAGGGGGTTCCCCTACGAGCAGTACTTC.